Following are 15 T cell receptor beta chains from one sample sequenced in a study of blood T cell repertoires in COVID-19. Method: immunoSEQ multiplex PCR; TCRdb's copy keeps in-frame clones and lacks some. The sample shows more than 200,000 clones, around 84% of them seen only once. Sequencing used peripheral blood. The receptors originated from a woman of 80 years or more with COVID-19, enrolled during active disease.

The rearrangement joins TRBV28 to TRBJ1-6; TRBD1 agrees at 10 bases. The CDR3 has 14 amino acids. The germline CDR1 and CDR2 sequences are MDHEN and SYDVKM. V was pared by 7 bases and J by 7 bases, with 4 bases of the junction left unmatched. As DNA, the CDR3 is TGTGCCAGCACCTGGGGACAGGGGAATTCACCCCTCCACTTT. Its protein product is CASTWGQGNSPLHF. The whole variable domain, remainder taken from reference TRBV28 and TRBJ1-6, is DVKVTQSSRYLVKRTGEKVFLECVQDMDHENMFWYRQDPGLGLRLIYFSYDVKMKEKGDIPEGYSVSREKKERFSLILESASTNQTSMYLCASTWGQGNSPLHFGNGTRLTVT.

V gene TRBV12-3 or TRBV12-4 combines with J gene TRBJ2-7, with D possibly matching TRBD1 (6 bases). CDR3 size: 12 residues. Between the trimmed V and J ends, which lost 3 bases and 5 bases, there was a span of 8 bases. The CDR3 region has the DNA TGTGCCAGCAGTTTTGGGGGCCACGAGCAGTACTTC. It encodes CASSFGGHEQYF.

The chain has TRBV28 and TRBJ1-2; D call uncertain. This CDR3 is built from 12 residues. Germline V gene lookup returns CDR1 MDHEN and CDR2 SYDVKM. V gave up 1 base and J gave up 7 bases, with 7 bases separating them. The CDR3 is CASSLSSVGYTF. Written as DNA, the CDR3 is TGTGCCAGCAGTTTATCTTCGGTTGGCTACACCTTC.

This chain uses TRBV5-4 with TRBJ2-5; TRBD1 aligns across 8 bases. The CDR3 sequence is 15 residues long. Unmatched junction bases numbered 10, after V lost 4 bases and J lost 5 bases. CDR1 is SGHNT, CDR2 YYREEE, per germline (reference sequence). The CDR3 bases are TGTGCCAGCAGCCATCGACAGGGGACTTTGGAGACCCAGTACTTC. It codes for CASSHRQGTLETQYF. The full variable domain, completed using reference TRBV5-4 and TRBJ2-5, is ETGVTQSPTHLIKTRGQQVTLRCSSQSGHNTVSWYQQALGQGPQFIFQYYREEENGRGNFPPRFSGLQFPNYSSELNVNALELDDSALYLCASSHRQGTLETQYFGPGTRLLVL.

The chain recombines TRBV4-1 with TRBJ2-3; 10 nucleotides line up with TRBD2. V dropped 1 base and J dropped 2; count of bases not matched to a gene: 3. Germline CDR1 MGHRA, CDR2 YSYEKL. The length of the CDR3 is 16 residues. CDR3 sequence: CASSQVLAGFTDTQYF. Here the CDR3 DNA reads TGCGCCAGCAGCCAAGTACTAGCGGGGTTCACAGATACGCAGTATTTT.

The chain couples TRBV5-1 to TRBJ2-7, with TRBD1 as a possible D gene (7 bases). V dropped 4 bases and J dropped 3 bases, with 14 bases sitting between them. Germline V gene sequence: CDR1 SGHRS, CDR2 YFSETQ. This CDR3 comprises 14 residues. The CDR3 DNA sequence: TGCGCCAGCAGCGCACAGGGGACTCTCTACGAGCAGTACTTC. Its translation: CASSAQGTLYEQYF.

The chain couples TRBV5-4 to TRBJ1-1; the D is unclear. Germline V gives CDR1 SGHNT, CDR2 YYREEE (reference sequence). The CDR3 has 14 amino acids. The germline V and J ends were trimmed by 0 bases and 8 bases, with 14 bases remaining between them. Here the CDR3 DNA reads TGTGCCAGCAGCTTGGATGTTGCGGGGAGAGAAGCTTTCTTT. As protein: CASSLDVAGREAFF.

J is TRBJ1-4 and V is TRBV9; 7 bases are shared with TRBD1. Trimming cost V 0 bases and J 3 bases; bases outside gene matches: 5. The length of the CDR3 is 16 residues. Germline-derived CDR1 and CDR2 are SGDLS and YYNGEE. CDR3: CASSVESGTANEKLFF. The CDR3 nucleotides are TGTGCCAGCAGCGTAGAGAGTGGGACAGCTAATGAAAAACTGTTTTTT.

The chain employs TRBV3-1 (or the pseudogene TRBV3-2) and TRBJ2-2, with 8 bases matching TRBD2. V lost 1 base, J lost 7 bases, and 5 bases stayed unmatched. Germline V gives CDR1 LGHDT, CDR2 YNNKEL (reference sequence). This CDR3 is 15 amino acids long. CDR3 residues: CASSQAGGQGGELFF. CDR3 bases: TGTGCCAGCAGCCAAGCGGGGGGGCAAGGCGGGGAGCTGTTTTTT.

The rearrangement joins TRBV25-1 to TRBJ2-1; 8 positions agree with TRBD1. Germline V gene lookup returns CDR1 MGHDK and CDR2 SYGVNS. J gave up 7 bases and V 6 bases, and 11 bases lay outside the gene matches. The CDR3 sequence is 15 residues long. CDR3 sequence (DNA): TGTGCCAGCAGCGACACAGGGGGACTGATAAATGAGCAGTTCTTC. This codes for CASSDTGGLINEQFF.

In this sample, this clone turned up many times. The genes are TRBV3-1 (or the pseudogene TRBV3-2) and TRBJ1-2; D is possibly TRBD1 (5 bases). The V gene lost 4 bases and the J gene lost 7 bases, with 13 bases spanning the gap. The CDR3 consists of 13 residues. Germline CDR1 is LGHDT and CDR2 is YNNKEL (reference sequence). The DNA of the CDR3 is TGTGCCAGCAGCCCGGGACGGGAGGTTGGCTACACCTTC. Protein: CASSPGREVGYTF.

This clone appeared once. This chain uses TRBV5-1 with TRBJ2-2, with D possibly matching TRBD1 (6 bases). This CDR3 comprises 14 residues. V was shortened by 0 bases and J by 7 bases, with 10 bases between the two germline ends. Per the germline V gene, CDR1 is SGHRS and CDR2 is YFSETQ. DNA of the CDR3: TGCGCCAGCAGCTTGGGGACAGTGCACGGGGAGCTGTTTTTT. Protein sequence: CASSLGTVHGELFF.

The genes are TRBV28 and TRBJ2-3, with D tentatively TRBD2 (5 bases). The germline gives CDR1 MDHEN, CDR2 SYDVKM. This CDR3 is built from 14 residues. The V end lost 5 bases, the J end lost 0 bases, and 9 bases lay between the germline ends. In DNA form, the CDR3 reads TGTGCCAGCAGTCCCCCGGGGAGCACAGATACGCAGTATTTT. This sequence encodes CASSPPGSTDTQYF.

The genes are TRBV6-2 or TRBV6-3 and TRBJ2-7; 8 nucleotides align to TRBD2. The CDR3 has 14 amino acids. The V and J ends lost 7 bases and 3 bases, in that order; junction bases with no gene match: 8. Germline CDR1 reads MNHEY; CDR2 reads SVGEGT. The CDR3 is CASNPGGDFYEQYF. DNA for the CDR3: TGTGCCAGCAACCCGGGGGGGGATTTCTACGAGCAGTACTTC.

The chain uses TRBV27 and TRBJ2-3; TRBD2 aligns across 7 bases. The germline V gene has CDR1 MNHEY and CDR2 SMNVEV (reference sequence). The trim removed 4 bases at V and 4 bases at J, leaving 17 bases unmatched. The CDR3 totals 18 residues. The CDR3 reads CASSSRGGGRSAADTQYF. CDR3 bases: TGTGCCAGCAGTTCACGGGGCGGGGGACGTAGCGCAGCAGATACGCAGTATTTT.